This T cell receptor beta chain was profiled in a study of cytomegalovirus exposure and HLA in healthy donors (dated by TCRdb to the late 2010s). With regard to the full study: An earlier analysis of under 600 of the donors reported about 290 Gb of sequence data and 117 million unique TCR beta sequences from some 180 million T cells. All discovery cohort repertoires had been generated using a single sequencing platform. A later analysis re-analyzed previously published TCR beta repertoires from 660 or so donors and added high-resolution HLA genotyping to study TCR occurrence patterns. The study used immunosequencing to profile the T cell repertoires of hundreds of subjects and linked those repertoires to cytomegalovirus serostatus. The aim of the study was to test whether cataloging public T cell receptors could identify signatures of past pathogen exposure. Among almost 400 genotyped donors of the cohort, an average of around 240,000 unique TCR beta nucleotide sequences were sequenced per donor, around a sixth of them non-productive. In a later genetic analysis, genome-wide SNP genotypes for about three fifths of the roughly 670 donors were used, and that subset was treated as a discovery cohort. Donor age, sex, ethnicity and CMV serostatus were compiled together with the repertoire data. To predict cytomegalovirus infection status, the study combined high-throughput TCR immunosequencing, statistical association of individual TCRs with disease status, and machine learning. Besides the first cohort of under 700 subjects, a separate validation cohort made up of 90 to 150 different subjects was used. Approximately 330 gigabases of sequencing data and around 85 million unique TCR sequences made up an early release that covered some 640 HLA-typed donors. An earlier analysis of nearly 600 of the donors applied high-throughput TCR beta sequencing to assess whether each TCR beta V gene segment acted as functional or pseudogenic. The later analysis used no new phenotypic data to find candidate immune exposures, relying instead on TCR beta sequences and their occurrence across donors. The genetic ancestry cluster associated with self-reported Caucasian donors included roughly four fifths of the approximately 410 genotyped donors. Class I and class II HLA loci were covered by the typing at four-digit resolution. The number of donors typed differed by locus, with 629-630 for A, B, C, DRB1 and DQB1, over 500 for DQA1, 606 for DPA1, and some 470 for DPB1. Four to six DR-DQ haplotypes were handled as single units for association and clustering, since linkage in the cohort was strong. What the work shows at the level of the full study, not this receptor alone: Several of the top co-occurrence clusters appeared to be linked to parvovirus B19, influenza, CMV and Epstein-Barr virus, according to a later analysis. The presence/absence analyses assumed that sequencing depth was roughly uniform across donors, and that assumption may not be true. In a later analysis, 16,951 TCR beta sequences were associated with specific HLA alleles at a false discovery rate of 0.05. For the cohort, immune exposure information was limited to CMV serostatus. According to a later genetic analysis, donors in an Asian-associated ancestry cluster had fewer N-insertions in productive TCRs than the approximately 630-donor mean. Three of the identified cytomegalovirus-associated TCR beta chains were confirmed in vitro to be specific for cytomegalovirus antigens. Most TCR sequences were observed very rarely across donors, whereas some public TCRs were present in many individuals. Because the 87-base-pair reads could not distinguish some IMGT-functional V segments, including TRBV6-2 and TRBV6-3, those segments were excluded. According to the authors, the approach could potentially be generalized to other disease states and immunological phenotypes. Because counts were too low, about 18 rarely observed V segments, including chromosome 9 orphons, were excluded from the earlier analysis of several hundred of the donors. In a later analysis, HLA-associated TCR beta chains were found to be more clonally expanded and to have lower generation probabilities than equally common non-associated chains. The classifier was reported to diagnose cytomegalovirus status with high specificity and sensitivity in both the original and validation cohorts. A cluster of highly shared sequence variants was judged likely to be a technical artifact of the sequencing pipeline. A further reported finding was that TCR beta sequences accurately predicted the HLA-A and HLA-B alleles for most subjects in the first cohort. In a later genetic analysis, a missense DCLRE1C variant was associated with V-gene and J-gene trimming of TCR beta chains, and the association was replicated in an independent cohort. An earlier analysis of 587 of the donors showed that most TCR beta V segments appeared in productive rearrangements either about 87% or about 30% of the time, which broadly matched IMGT annotations. Assigning TCR associations to individual alleles was difficult when HLA alleles, especially DR and DQ, strongly co-occurred. HLA typing was unavailable for some donors at each locus, so association tests used only the typed subset. According to a later analysis, TCR association rates differed among HLA loci, with DRB1 alleles showing the most associated TCRs and HLA-C alleles showing the fewest. A later analysis found that most CMV-associated TCR beta chains appeared HLA-restricted, with HLA associations seemingly driven largely by CMV exposure. The cohort was sequenced for TCR beta chains only, and without alpha or paired-chain data the features that could be detected were limited. Linkage disequilibrium might explain the correlated functional status among segregating V segments, but an unknown experimental factor could not be excluded. In the study, approximately 160 TCR beta chains were listed as associated with cytomegalovirus.

In total, roughly 710 healthy bone marrow donors made up the cohort. At the time of sampling, all cohort members were nominally healthy, though unrecorded immune exposures were likely present. The donor tested CMV seronegative and was one of the 352 seronegative cohort members. A peripheral blood sample was provided by each donor, and peripheral blood mononuclear cells were used for TCR beta sequencing. The Qiagen DNeasy Blood Extraction Kit was used to extract genomic DNA from the blood cell samples. Clipping removes 4 bases from V and 0 bases from J, with 12 as the unmatched junction base count. CDR3 length: 17 amino acids, cysteine to phenylalanine. The retained sequence is limited to the CDR3, 51 bases, with the frame set at the first base. Per the germline V gene, SGHRS is the CDR1 and YFSETQ is the CDR2. This clone has just one count. Its cognate antigen has yet to be identified. No clone much larger than this one lies a single base away; base qualities are absent. The identical CDR3 is also encoded by other nucleotide sequences in the sample.

The library was built by means of the immunoSEQ multiplex PCR assay. For the multiplex PCR, a mixture combining 60 forward primers for TCR Vbeta segments and 13 reverse primers for TCR Jbeta segments was used. The CDR3 region of rearranged TCR beta genes was amplified from genomic DNA by a multiplex PCR assay. On the Illumina HiSeq System, the amplified TCR beta libraries were sequenced as 87-base-pair reads. The authors' pipeline ran thus. In a later analysis, roughly 80 million unique TCR beta chains were counted across the 500 to 700 repertoires, and approximately 9.9 million of these chains were shared by at least two donors. A nearest-neighbor algorithm error-corrected the raw reads and collapsed the reads into unique sequences, merging closely related sequences to remove PCR and sequencing errors. V, D and J gene segments were assigned by aligning CDR3 sequences to IMGT reference sequences. For a sequence to be retained, a match of at least six nucleotides was required to both a V gene segment and a J gene segment. A rearrangement counted as productive if the CDR3 had no stop codons and remained in frame with V and J, and every other rearrangement counted as non-productive. Following IMGT convention, CDR3 was defined as the stretch from the second conserved V-encoded cysteine to the conserved J-encoded phenylalanine. In an earlier analysis of approximately 500 of the donors, sequences lacking an unambiguous match to a single V gene segment were excluded. In an earlier analysis of 500 to 750 of the donors, V segments were called functional above 56.7% productive rearrangements and were called segregating when the between-donor standard deviation exceeded 5%. A statistical classification framework was built to diagnose cytomegalovirus status from the catalog of TCR beta chain sequences. In a later analysis, V and J genes were assigned by comparing TCR nucleotide sequences against IMGT/GENE-DB human TR gene sequences. A later analysis assigned CDR3 sequences and most-parsimonious VDJ recombination scenarios with the TCRdist pipeline. In a later analysis, each TCR beta chain was defined by its CDR3 amino acid sequence together with its V-gene family, and reads lacking a unique V-gene family were excluded. A later analysis removed over 500 highly shared, low-generation-probability nucleotide sequences to deal with suspected cross-contamination and a sequencing artifact. For each public chain, a later analysis derived a clonal expansion index from normalized ranks of inferred template counts within each repertoire. Generation probabilities in a later analysis came from a VDJ recombination model fitted to out-of-frame rearrangements, and those results were checked against IGoR. A later analysis scored TCR-TCR, TCR-HLA and TCR-CMV co-occurrence with hypergeometric tests, applying a repertoire-size bias correction to TCR pairs. A later analysis estimated false discovery rates by permuting HLA or CMV assignments 20 times. In a later analysis, co-occurring TCRs were grouped using DBSCAN, with TCRdist sequence similarity added in when clustering inside HLA-allele-positive subsets. Repertoires with fewer than 30,000 or more than 120,000 public chains, plus five repertoires with anomalous nucleotide sharing, were excluded from co-occurrence clustering. TCRdb obtained this table from immuneACCESS and retained in-frame rearrangements with V and J assigned. These tables miss some clones; where compared with another copy, unresolved V genes account for less than half of the shortfall, and the remainder is unexplained. V, J and clone size are those of that table, while D and trimming were read from the DNA. Within this sample are about 37,000 clones, with around two thirds of them counted one time only. The ten largest account for 6.3% of the sample.

The sample taken for sequencing was PBMCs. The chain is assembled from TRBV5-1 and TRBJ2-7; 8 central nucleotides agree with TRBD2. The origin of this receptor is a man under 40 in good health and CMV-seronegative. The DNA is TGCGCCAGCAGCCTTGGATCTAGCGGGCTCAGCTCCTACGAGCAGTACTTC. The resulting protein is CASSLGSSGLSSYEQYF.